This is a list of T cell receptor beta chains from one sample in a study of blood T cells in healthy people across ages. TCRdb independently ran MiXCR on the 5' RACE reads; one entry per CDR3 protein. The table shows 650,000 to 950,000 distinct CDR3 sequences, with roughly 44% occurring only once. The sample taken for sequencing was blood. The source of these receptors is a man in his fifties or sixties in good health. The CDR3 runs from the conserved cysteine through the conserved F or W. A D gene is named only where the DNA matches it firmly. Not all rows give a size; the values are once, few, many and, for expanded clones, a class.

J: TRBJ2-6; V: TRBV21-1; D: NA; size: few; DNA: TGTGCCAGCAGCAAAGAGCCTCCCTCTGGGGCCAACGTCCTGACTTTC; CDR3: CASSKEPPSGANVLTF
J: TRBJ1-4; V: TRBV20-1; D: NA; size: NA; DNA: TGCAGTGCTAGATCTACGCGACTTGTAAAACTGTTTTTT; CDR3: CSARSTRLVKLFF
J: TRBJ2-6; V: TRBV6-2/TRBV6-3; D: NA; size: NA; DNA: TGTGCCAGCAGTTACAGTGGTCGCAGGATTACCTCTGGGGCCAACGTCCTGACTTTC; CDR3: CASSYSGRRITSGANVLTF
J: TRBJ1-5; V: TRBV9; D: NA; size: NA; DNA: TGTGCCAGCAGCCTAGGGGGGGGGGAGCCCCAGCATTTT; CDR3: CASSLGGGEPQHF
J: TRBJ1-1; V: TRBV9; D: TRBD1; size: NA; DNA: TGTGCCAGCAGCCCAAGACAGGGTTTCGAAGCTTTCTTT; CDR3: CASSPRQGFEAFF
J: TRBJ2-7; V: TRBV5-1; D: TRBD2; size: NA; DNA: TGCGCCAGCAGCTTGAGCCGACTAGCGGGGCCTTTGAACGAGCAGTACTTC; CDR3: CASSLSRLAGPLNEQYF
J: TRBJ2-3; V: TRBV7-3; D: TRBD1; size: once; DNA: TGTGCCAGCACCCAACAGGGGATTAGCACAGATACGCAGTATTTT; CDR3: CASTQQGISTDTQYF
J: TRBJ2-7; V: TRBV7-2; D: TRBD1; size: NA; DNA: TGTGCCAGCAGCTTGATGGACAGGCCCTACGAGCAGTACTTC; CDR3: CASSLMDRPYEQYF
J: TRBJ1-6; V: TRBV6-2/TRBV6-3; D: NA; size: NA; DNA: TGTGCCAGCAGTTACGGGATCGGGTATCCACCCCTCCACTTT; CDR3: CASSYGIGYPPLHF
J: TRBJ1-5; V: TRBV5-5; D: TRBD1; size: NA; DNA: TGTGCCAGCAGCTTGACTGTCGGGACAGGTACGAGCAATCAGCCCCAGCATTTT; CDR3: CASSLTVGTGTSNQPQHF
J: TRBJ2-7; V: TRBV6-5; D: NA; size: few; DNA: TGTGCCAGCAGTTACTCGTTCAGGAAAGCTGACGAGCAGTACTTC; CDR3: CASSYSFRKADEQYF
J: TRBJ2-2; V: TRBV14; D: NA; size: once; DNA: TGTGCCAGCAGCCTGGTTGGTAGGAGTGGCACCGGGGAGCTGTTTTTT; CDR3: CASSLVGRSGTGELFF
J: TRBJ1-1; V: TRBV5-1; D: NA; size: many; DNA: TGCGCCAGCAGCTTGATACTGAACACTGAAGCTTTCTTT; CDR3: CASSLILNTEAFF
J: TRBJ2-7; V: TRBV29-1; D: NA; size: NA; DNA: TGCAGCGTTGTTAGCGGACTCAAGACCTACGAGCAGTACTTC; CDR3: CSVVSGLKTYEQYF
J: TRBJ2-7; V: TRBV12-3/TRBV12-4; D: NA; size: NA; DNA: TGTGCCAGCAGTGTGGACGGAGCCTACGAGCAGTACTTC; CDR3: CASSVDGAYEQYF
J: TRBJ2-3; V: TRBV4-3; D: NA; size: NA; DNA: TGCGCCAGCAGCCAAGATTCCCCCAGGACATCCACAGATACGCAGTATTTT; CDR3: CASSQDSPRTSTDTQYF
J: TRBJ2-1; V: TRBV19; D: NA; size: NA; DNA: TGTGCCAGTAGGGAGGGTTTGGGCTACAATGAGCAGTTCTTC; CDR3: CASREGLGYNEQFF
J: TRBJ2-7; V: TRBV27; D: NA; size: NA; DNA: TGTGCCAGCAGGCCCGGACAGCCTACCTACGAGCAGTACTTC; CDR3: CASRPGQPTYEQYF
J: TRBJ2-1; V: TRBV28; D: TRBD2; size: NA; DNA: TGTGCCAGCATCGAACTAGCGGGGTTTTACAATGAGCAGTTCTTC; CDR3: CASIELAGFYNEQFF
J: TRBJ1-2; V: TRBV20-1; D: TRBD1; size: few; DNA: TGCAGTGCTAGAGATCGAGACAGGGATCCCTATGGCTACACCTTC; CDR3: CSARDRDRDPYGYTF
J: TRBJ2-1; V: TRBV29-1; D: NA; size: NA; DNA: TGCAGCGTCGCGAGCTCCTACAATGGGCAGTTCTTC; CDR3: CSVASSYNGQFF
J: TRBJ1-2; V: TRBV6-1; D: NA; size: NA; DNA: TGTGCCAGCAGTGAAGTGGGCAGCTTCTATGGCTACACCTTC; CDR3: CASSEVGSFYGYTF
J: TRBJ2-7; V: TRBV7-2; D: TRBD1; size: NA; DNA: TGTGCCAGCAGCACCCGGACAGGGCGAGGCGAGCAGTACTTC; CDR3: CASSTRTGRGEQYF
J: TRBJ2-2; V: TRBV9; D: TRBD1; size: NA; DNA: TGTGCCAGCAGCGTAGCAGGGACAGGGTACACCGGGGAGCTGTTTTTT; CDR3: CASSVAGTGYTGELFF
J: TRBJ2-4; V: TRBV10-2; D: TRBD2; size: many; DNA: TGCGCCAGCAGTTCGACTAGCGGGGGGAACATTCAGTACTTC; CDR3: CASSSTSGGNIQYF
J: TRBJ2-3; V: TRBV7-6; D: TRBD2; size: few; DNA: TGTGCCAGCAGCGCTAGCGGGGGGATCACAGATACGCAGTATTTT; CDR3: CASSASGGITDTQYF
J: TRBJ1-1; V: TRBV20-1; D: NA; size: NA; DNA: TGCAGTGCTAGAAAAGACAGGAACACTGAAGCTTTCTTT; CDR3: CSARKDRNTEAFF
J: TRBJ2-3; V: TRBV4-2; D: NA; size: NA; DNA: TGTGCCAGCAGCCAAGCCCTCAGGGTAACGGTTCAAACAACCACAGATACGCAGTATTTT; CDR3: CASSQALRVTVQTTTDTQYF
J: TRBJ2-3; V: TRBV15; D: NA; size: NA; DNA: TGTGCCACCAGGGAAAAAGATCACACAGATACGCAGTATTTT; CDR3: CATREKDHTDTQYF
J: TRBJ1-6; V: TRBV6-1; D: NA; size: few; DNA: TGTGCCAGCAGCTCCCCCCGGCTGGCAGGGAGCTCCTATAATTCACCCCTCCACTTT; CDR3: CASSSPRLAGSSYNSPLHF
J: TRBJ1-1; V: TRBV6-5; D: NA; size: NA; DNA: TGTGCCAGCAGATCAGGGGCACCGAACACTGAAGCTTTCTTT; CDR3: CASRSGAPNTEAFF
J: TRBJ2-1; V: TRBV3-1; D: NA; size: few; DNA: TGTGCCAGCAGCCAAGATTTCACTTACAATGAGCAGTTCTTC; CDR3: CASSQDFTYNEQFF
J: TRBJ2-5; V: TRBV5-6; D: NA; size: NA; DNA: TGTGCCAGCAGCTTGGGACCCGCGGGGACCCAGTACTTC; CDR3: CASSLGPAGTQYF
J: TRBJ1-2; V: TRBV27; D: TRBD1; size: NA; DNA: TGTGCCAGCAGTGCAGACAGGGTCTGGGGCTACACCTTC; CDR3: CASSADRVWGYTF
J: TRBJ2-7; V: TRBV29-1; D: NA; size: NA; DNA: TGCAGCGTTAGGACAGATTACGAGCAGTACTTC; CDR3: CSVRTDYEQYF
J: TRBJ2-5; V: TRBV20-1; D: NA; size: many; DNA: TGCAGTGCTAGAGTGGTGGGGACCCAGTACTTC; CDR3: CSARVVGTQYF
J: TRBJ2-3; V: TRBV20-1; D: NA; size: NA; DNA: TGCAGTGCGAGAGGCAGGCAGGGGAGGTCAGAAACGCAGTATTTT; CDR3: CSARGRQGRSETQYF
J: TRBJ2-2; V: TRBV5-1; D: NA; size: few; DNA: TGCGCCAGCACCTCGGATGGAACCGGGGAGCTGTTTTTT; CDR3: CASTSDGTGELFF
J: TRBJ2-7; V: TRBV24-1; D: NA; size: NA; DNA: TGTGCCACCAGTGATTCAGGAAACTTCTACGAGCAGTACTTC; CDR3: CATSDSGNFYEQYF
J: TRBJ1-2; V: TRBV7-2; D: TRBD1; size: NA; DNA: TGTGCCAGCAGCCCGGGACAGGGTAATAACTATGGCTACACCTTC; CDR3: CASSPGQGNNYGYTF
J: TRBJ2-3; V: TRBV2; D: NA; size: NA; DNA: TGTGCCAGCCTAGAGACAGGTCCTTACACAGATACGCAGTATTTT; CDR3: CASLETGPYTDTQYF
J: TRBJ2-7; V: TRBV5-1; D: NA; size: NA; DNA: TGCGCCAGCAGCTTGGCCCAGGGACCCTACTACGAGCAGTACTTC; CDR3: CASSLAQGPYYEQYF
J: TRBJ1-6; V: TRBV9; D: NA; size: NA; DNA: TGTGCCAGCAGCGAACAGGGCTATAATTCACCCCTCCACTTT; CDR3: CASSEQGYNSPLHF
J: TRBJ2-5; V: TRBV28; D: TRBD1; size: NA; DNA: TGTGCCAGCAGTTCGTCCGGGACAGGGTACTTC; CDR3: CASSSSGTGYF
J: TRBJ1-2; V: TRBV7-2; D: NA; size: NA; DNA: TGTGCCAGCAGCCTTGCCAGACAGGCTAACTATGGCTACACCTTC; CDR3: CASSLARQANYGYTF
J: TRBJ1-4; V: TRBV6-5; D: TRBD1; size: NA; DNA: TGTGCCAGCAGTAGACAGGGTGGAAAACTGTTTTTT; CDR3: CASSRQGGKLFF
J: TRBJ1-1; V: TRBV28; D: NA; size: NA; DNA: TGTGCCGGCAGTCCCCTCCTAGGGAACACTGAAGCTTTCTTT; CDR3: CAGSPLLGNTEAFF
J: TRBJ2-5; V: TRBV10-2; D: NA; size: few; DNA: TGCGCCAGCAGTGGAAATGGGGAGACCCAGTACTTC; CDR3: CASSGNGETQYF
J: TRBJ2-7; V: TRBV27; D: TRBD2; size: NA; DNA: TGTGCCAGCAGCCTCACAAGGGGACTAGCTTACGAGCAGTACTTC; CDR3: CASSLTRGLAYEQYF
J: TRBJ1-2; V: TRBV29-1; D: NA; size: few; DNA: TGCAGCGCCGGGGGGGAGCCCTATGGCTACACCTTC; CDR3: CSAGGEPYGYTF
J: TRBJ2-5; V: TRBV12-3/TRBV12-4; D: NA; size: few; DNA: TGTGCCAGCAGTCGGAGCAACCAAGAGACCCAGTACTTC; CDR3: CASSRSNQETQYF
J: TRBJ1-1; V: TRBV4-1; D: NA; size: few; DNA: TGCGCCAGCAGCCAAAGACAGGAAACTGAAGCTTTCTTT; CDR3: CASSQRQETEAFF
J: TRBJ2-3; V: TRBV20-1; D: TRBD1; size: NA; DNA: TGCAGTGCTGAAGGACAGGGTTCAGATACGCAGTATTTT; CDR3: CSAEGQGSDTQYF
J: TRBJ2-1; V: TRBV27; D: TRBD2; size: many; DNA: TGTGCCAGCAGCCCTGGACTAGCGGGAAACAATGAGCAGTTCTTC; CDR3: CASSPGLAGNNEQFF